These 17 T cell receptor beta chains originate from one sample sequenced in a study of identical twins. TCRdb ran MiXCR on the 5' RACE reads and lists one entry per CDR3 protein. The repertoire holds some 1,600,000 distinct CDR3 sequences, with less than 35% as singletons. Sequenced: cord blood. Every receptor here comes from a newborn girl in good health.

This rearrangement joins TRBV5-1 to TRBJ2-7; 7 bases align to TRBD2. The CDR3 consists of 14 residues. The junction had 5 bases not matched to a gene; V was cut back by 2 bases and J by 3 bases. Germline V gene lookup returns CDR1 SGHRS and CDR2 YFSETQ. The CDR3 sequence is CASSLLAPGYEQYF. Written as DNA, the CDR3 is TGCGCCAGCAGCTTACTAGCGCCAGGCTACGAGCAGTACTTC.

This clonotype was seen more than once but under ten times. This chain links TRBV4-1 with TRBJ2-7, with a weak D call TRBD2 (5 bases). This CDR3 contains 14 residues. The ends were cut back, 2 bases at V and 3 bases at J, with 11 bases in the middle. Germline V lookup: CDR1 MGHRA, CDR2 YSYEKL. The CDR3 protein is CASSQKFRDYEQYF. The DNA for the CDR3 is TGCGCCAGCAGCCAAAAATTCCGGGACTACGAGCAGTACTTC.

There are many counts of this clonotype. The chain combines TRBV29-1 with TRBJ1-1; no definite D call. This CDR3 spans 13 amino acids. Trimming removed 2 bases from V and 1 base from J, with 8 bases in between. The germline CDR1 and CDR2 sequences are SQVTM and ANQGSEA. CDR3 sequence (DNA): TGCAGCGTTGAAAACGTCCCGAACACTGAAGCTTTCTTT. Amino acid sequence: CSVENVPNTEAFF.

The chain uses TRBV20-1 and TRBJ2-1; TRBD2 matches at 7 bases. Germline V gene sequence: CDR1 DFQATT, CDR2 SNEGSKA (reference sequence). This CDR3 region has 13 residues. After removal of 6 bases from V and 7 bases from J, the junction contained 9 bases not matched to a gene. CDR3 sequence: CSAIPTSTNEQFF. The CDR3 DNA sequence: TGCAGTGCCATCCCGACTAGCACGAATGAGCAGTTCTTC.

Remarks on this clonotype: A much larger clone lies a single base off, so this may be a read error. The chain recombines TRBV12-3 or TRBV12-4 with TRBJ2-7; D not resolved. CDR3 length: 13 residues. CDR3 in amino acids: CAGSYGRIYEQYF. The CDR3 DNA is TGTGCCGGCAGTTACGGACGGATCTACGAGCAGTACTTC.

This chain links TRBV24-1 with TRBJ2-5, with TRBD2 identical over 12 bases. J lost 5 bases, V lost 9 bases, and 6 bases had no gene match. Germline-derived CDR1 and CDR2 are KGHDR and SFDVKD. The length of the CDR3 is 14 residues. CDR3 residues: CATSTSGSSETQYF. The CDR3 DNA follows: TGTGCCACCTCGACTAGCGGGAGTTCGGAGACCCAGTACTTC.

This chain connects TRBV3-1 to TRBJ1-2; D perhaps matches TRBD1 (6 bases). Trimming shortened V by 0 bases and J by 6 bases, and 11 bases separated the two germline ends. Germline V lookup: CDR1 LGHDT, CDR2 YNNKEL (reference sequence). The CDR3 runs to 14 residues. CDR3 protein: CASSQDWDTNGYTF. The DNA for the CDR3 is TGTGCCAGCAGCCAAGATTGGGACACTAATGGCTACACCTTC.

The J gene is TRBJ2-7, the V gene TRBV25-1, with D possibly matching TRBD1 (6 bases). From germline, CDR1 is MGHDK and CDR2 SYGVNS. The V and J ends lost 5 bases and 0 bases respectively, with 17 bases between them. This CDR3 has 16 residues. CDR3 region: CASSPNRGSSSYEQYF. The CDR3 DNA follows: TGTGCCAGCAGTCCCAATAGGGGGTCCAGCTCCTACGAGCAGTACTTC.

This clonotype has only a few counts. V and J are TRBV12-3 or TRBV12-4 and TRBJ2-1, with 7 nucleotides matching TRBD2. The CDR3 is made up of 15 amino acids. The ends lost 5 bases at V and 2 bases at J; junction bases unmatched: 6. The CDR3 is CASSPLAPTYNEQFF. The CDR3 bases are TGTGCCAGCAGTCCACTAGCGCCCACCTACAATGAGCAGTTCTTC.

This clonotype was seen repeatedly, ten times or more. This CDR3 reads CASSPGLAGGDTQYF. The CDR3 nucleotides read TGTGCTAGCAGCCCGGGACTAGCGGGAGGAGATACGCAGTATTTT. J is TRBJ2-3 and V is TRBV18; TRBD2 matches at 15 bases. Per the germline V gene, CDR1 is KGHSH and CDR2 is LQKENI. The CDR3 length is 15 residues.

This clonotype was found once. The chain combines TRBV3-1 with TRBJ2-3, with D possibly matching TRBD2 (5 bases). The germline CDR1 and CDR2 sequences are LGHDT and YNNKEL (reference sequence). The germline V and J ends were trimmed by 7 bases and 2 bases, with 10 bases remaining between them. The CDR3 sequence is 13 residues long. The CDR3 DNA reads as TGTGCCAGCAAACAGCGGTACACAGATACGCAGTATTTT. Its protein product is CASKQRYTDTQYF.

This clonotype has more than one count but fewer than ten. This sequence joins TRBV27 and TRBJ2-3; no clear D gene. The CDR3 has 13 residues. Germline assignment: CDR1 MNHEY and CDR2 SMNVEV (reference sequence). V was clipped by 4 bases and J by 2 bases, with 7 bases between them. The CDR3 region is CASSYYTTDTQYF. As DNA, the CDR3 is TGTGCCAGCAGTTATTACACCACAGATACGCAGTATTTT.

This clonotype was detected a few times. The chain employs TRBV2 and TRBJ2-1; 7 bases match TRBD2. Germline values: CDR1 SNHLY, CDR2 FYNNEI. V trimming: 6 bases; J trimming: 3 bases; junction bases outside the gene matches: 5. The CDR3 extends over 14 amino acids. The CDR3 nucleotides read TGTGCCAGCAGAGTCCGGGACTACTACAATGAGCAGTTCTTC. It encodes CASRVRDYYNEQFF. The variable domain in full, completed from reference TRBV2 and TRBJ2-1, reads EPEVTQTPSHQVTQMGQEVILRCVPISNHLYFYWYRQILGQKVEFLVSFYNNEISEKSEIFDDQFSVERPDGSNFTLKIRSTKLEDSAMYFCASRVRDYYNEQFFGPGTRLTVL.

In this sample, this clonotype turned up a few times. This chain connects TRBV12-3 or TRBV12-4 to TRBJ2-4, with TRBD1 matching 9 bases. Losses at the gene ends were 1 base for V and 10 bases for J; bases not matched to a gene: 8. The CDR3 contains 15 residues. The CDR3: CASSLGRTGGGIQYF. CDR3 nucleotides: TGTGCCAGCAGTTTAGGGCGCACAGGGGGCGGGATTCAGTACTTC.

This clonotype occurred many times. The CDR3 sequence is CASSVGQGANYGYTF. The CDR3 region has the DNA TGTGCCAGCAGCGTGGGGCAGGGGGCTAACTATGGCTACACCTTC. The rearrangement links TRBV9 to TRBJ1-2, with TRBD1 matching over 7 bases. The trim removed 2 bases at V and 0 bases at J, leaving 4 bases unmatched. Per the germline V gene, CDR1 is SGDLS and CDR2 is YYNGEE. The CDR3 is 15 residues long.

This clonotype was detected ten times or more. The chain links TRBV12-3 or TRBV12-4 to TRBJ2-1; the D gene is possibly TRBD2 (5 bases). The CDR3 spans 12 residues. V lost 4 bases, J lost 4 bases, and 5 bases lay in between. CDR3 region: CASSWEYNEQFF. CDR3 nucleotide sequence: TGTGCCAGCAGTTGGGAGTACAATGAGCAGTTCTTC.

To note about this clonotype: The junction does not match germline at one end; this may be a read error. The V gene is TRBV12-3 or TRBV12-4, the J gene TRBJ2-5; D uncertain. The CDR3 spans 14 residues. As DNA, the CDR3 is TGTGCCAGCAGTCTCCAGGAGTACCAAGGGACCCAGTACTTC. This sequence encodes CASSLQEYQGTQYF.